These 25 T cell receptor beta chains were sequenced from one sample in a study of shared T cell receptors in the human thymus. TCRdb's copy holds only in-frame clones and misses some; the assay was immunoSEQ multiplex PCR. The repertoire consists of just under 550,000 clones, with around 82% occurring once and the leading ten covering about 0.013%. These data also featured in a second study, about human thymus T cells.

The material sequenced was thymocytes. The receptors come from a boy under two years old with a congenital heart defect.

V gene TRBV5-1 combines with J gene TRBJ2-1; 10 nucleotides line up with TRBD2. Trimming removed 0 bases from V and 1 base from J; junction bases left unmatched: 13. The CDR3 totals 20 residues. Per germline, CDR1 SGHRS and CDR2 YFSETQ. The CDR3 is CASSLGLGLAPTWSYNEQFF. Written as DNA, the CDR3 is TGCGCCAGCAGCTTGGGCTTGGGACTAGCGCCCACCTGGTCCTACAATGAGCAGTTCTTC.

The V gene is TRBV12-5, the J gene TRBJ2-3, with D possibly TRBD1 on 5 matching bases. The CDR3 contains 16 residues. Trimming shortened V by 2 bases and J by 8 bases, and 20 bases separated the two germline ends. Germline V gene data show CDR1 as LGHNT and CDR2 as FRNRAP. DNA of the CDR3: TGTGCTAGTGGTTTGCCTCAGGGTGACCCCTGGAGTACGCAGTATTTT. Protein: CASGLPQGDPWSTQYF.

In this sample, this clone turned up once. The chain recombines TRBV11-3 with TRBJ1-1; maybe TRBD1 (5 bases). Germline values: CDR1 SGHNT, CDR2 YENEEA. The CDR3 spans 13 residues. V was cut by 6 bases and J by 4 bases, with 12 bases left in between. The CDR3 coding sequence is TGTGCCAGCAGGCAGGGTATTGGCACTGAAGCTTTCTTT. It specifies CASRQGIGTEAFF.

This clone was seen more than once but under ten times. The V call is TRBV7-8, the J call TRBJ1-4; 8 bases are a match to TRBD1. CDR3 length: 18 residues. V was clipped by 2 bases and J by 5 bases; unmatched bases: 13. CDR1 and CDR2 from the germline V gene are SGHVS and FQNEAQ. CDR3 amino acids: CASSLRQGTPHWNEKLFF. Here the CDR3 DNA reads TGTGCCAGCAGCTTAAGACAGGGGACGCCGCATTGGAATGAAAAACTGTTTTTT.

The rearrangement links TRBV27 to TRBJ1-1, with 12 positions matching TRBD1. After removal of 4 bases from V and 4 bases from J, the junction contained 13 bases not matched to a gene. The CDR3 extends over 18 amino acids. Per the germline V gene, CDR1 is MNHEY and CDR2 is SMNVEV (reference sequence). Here the CDR3 reads CASSSWGRDRGPRTEAFF. The CDR3 nucleotides read TGTGCCAGCAGTTCCTGGGGGAGGGACAGGGGGCCTCGCACTGAAGCTTTCTTT.

The chain joins TRBV27 to TRBJ2-5; D gene unclear. The J call may be mistaken, given a closer DNA end match to TRBJ2-7. Germline V gene data show CDR1 as MNHEY and CDR2 as SMNVEV (reference sequence). The CDR3 is 11 amino acids. The CDR3 bases are TGTGCCAGCAGTCCCCGCTACGAGCAGTACTTC. Translation gives CASSPRYEQYF.

This chain connects TRBV27 to TRBJ1-5; D is possibly TRBD1 (6 bases). Per the germline V gene, CDR1 is MNHEY and CDR2 is SMNVEV (reference sequence). V lost 4 bases and J 0 bases, leaving 16 bases between the germline ends. The CDR3 contains 17 residues. The CDR3 DNA follows: TGTGCCAGCAGTTCCAGAGCCGACAGGTCTAGCAATCAGCCCCAGCATTTT. It codes for CASSSRADRSSNQPQHF.

This chain connects TRBV21-1 to TRBJ2-1; the table assigns TRBD1, which was not confirmed against the DNA. TRBV21-1 is flagged as a pseudogene. CDR3 length equals 14 residues. As DNA, the CDR3 is TGTGCCAGCAGTTTCGGCAGGGGGCAAGGCGAGCAGTTCTTC. Encoded protein: CASSFGRGQGEQFF.

The chain combines TRBV28 with TRBJ2-7, with 10 bases matching TRBD1. V trimming: 6 bases; J trimming: 2 bases; junction bases outside the gene matches: 4. CDR1 MDHEN and CDR2 SYDVKM come from the germline V gene. The CDR3 is made up of 14 amino acids. This chain's CDR3 is CASRGTGATYEQYF. The CDR3, as DNA: TGTGCCAGCAGGGGGACAGGGGCGACCTACGAGCAGTACTTC.

This clone was recorded only once. The chain couples TRBV6-5 to TRBJ2-1; 12 nucleotides agree with TRBD1. The V gene end was trimmed by 6 bases and the J gene end by 4 bases; junction bases not matched to a gene: 4. The germline V gene encodes CDR1 MNHEY and CDR2 SVGAGI. The length of the CDR3 is 15 residues. CDR3 region: CASSRDRGPYNEQFF. The CDR3 bases are TGTGCCAGCAGCCGGGACAGGGGGCCGTACAATGAGCAGTTCTTC.

The genes are TRBV18 and TRBJ2-5; D remains ambiguous. Between the trimmed V and J ends, which lost 5 bases and 3 bases, there was a span of 4 bases. CDR3 size: 11 residues. Germline assignment: CDR1 KGHSH and CDR2 LQKENI. The CDR3, as DNA: TGTGCCAGCTCATCCGAAGAGACCCAGTACTTC. It yields the protein CASSSEETQYF.

V gene TRBV27 combines with J gene TRBJ1-3; TRBD1 is a possible D gene (6 bases). This CDR3 spans 15 amino acids. CDR1 and CDR2 from the germline V gene are MNHEY and SMNVEV (reference sequence). V was clipped by 0 bases and J by 3 bases, with 9 bases between them. The CDR3 loop reads CASSLSGQIGNTIYF. CDR3 bases: TGTGCCAGCAGTTTATCAGGACAGATTGGAAACACCATATATTTT.

The CDR3 coding sequence is TGCGCCACCCGCACCGTGACGGGAAAAGATACGCAGTATTTT. It yields the protein CATRTVTGKDTQYF. The chain has TRBV5-1 and TRBJ2-3; perhaps TRBD2 as D (5 bases). V gave up 9 bases and J gave up 5 bases, with 19 bases separating them. CDR3 size: 14 residues. CDR1 and CDR2 (germline): SGHRS, YFSETQ.

The J gene is TRBJ1-4, the V gene TRBV7-9; 9 bases line up with TRBD1. Losses at the gene ends were 5 bases for V and 6 bases for J; bases not matched to a gene: 4. Per the germline V gene, CDR1 is SEHNR and CDR2 is FQNEAQ (reference sequence). The CDR3 loop spans 14 amino acids. As DNA, the CDR3 is TGTGCCAGCAGCGTAGACAGGGGGGATGAAAAACTGTTTTTT. Translated: CASSVDRGDEKLFF.

This chain joins TRBV7-2 and TRBJ1-1; possibly TRBD1 for D (5 bases). Germline V gene data show CDR1 as SGHTA and CDR2 as FQGNSA. This CDR3 is 14 amino acids long. Trimming stripped 4 bases from V and 5 bases from J, with 14 bases between. The CDR3 is CASSSRAQLTEAFF. The DNA of the CDR3 is TGTGCCAGCAGCTCCAGGGCGCAGTTAACTGAAGCTTTCTTT.

CDR3: CSVAGLAGVPNEQYF. The CDR3 DNA reads as TGCAGCGTCGCCGGACTAGCGGGAGTTCCTAACGAGCAGTACTTC. The genes are TRBV29-1 and TRBJ2-5; TRBD2 aligns across 13 bases. TRBJ2-7 explains the end of the DNA better; the J call may be wrong. The germline V gene has CDR1 SQVTM and CDR2 ANQGSEA. The CDR3 has 15 residues.

V gene TRBV6-1 combines with J gene TRBJ2-3; tentatively, D is TRBD1 (5 bases). The length of the CDR3 is 15 residues. V shed 4 bases and J shed 0 bases, with 11 bases lying between them. The germline CDR1 and CDR2 sequences are MNHNS and SASEGT. The CDR3 sequence is CASSGQGGSTDTQYF. CDR3 DNA sequence: TGTGCCAGCAGTGGGCAGGGTGGGAGCACAGATACGCAGTATTTT.

In this sample, this clone turned up a few times. The rearrangement uses TRBV28 and TRBJ2-3; 8 bases are shared with TRBD1. The V gene's germline CDR1 is MDHEN and CDR2 SYDVKM. The V and J ends lost 5 bases and 2 bases, in that order; junction bases with no gene match: 12. This CDR3 comprises 17 residues. The CDR3 region is CASSARWTGRPTDTQYF. Written as DNA, the CDR3 is TGTGCCAGCAGTGCCCGCTGGACAGGGAGGCCCACAGATACGCAGTATTTT. Combining the CDR3 with reference TRBV28 and TRBJ2-3 gives the whole variable domain DVKVTQSSRYLVKRTGEKVFLECVQDMDHENMFWYRQDPGLGLRLIYFSYDVKMKEKGDIPEGYSVSREKKERFSLILESASTNQTSMYLCASSARWTGRPTDTQYFGPGTRLTVL.

The gene calls are TRBV4-2 and TRBJ2-1; 7 nucleotides line up with TRBD2. CDR3 length: 17 amino acids. The germline CDR1 and CDR2 sequences are LGHNA and YNFKEQ. V trimming: 2 bases; J trimming: 0 bases; junction bases outside the gene matches: 7. Here the CDR3 reads CASSQPGTTHSYNEQFF. Written as DNA, the CDR3 is TGTGCCAGCAGCCAACCCGGGACTACCCACTCCTACAATGAGCAGTTCTTC.

The chain is built from TRBV6-1 and TRBJ1-1, with TRBD1 matching over 9 bases. Germline CDR1 and CDR2: MNHNS and SASEGT. Trimming at V came to 4 bases and at J to 1 base, leaving 16 bases not matched to a gene. The length of the CDR3 is 19 residues. CDR3 in amino acids: CASSVHYGQGFARNTEAFF. CDR3 sequence (DNA): TGTGCCAGCAGTGTGCATTATGGACAGGGGTTCGCCCGGAACACTGAAGCTTTCTTT.

The chain has TRBV19 and TRBJ2-1; 15 bases match TRBD2. The CDR3 totals 17 residues. CDR1 is LNHDA, CDR2 SQIVND, per germline (reference sequence). Losses at the gene ends were 1 base for V and 2 bases for J; bases not matched to a gene: 0. The DNA of the CDR3 is TGTGCCAGTAGTATAGGGACTAGCGGGAGGGCCTACAATGAGCAGTTCTTC. Amino acids: CASSIGTSGRAYNEQFF. Full variable domain (remainder filled in from reference TRBV19 and TRBJ2-1): DGGITQSPKYLFRKEGQNVTLSCEQNLNHDAMYWYRQDPGQGLRLIYYSQIVNDFQKGDIAEGYSVSREKKESFPLTVTSAQKNPTAFYLCASSIGTSGRAYNEQFFGPGTRLTVL.

This sequence joins TRBV27 and TRBJ2-7; tentative D call: TRBD1 (6 bases). This CDR3 has 14 residues. From germline, CDR1 is MNHEY and CDR2 SMNVEV (reference sequence). Trimming left V 2 bases short and J 3 bases short, with 11 bases between. Written as DNA, the CDR3 is TGTGCCAGCAGTTTACCCGGGACACACTACGAGCAGTACTTC. It specifies CASSLPGTHYEQYF.

This chain links TRBV4-3 with TRBJ2-3, with D possibly TRBD1 on 5 matching bases. The CDR3 runs 15 residues. V was cut by 0 bases and J by 2 bases, with 9 bases left in between. The germline V gene encodes CDR1 LGHNA and CDR2 YSLEER. The DNA for the CDR3 is TGCGCCAGCAGCCAAGAACCAGGGATCACAGATACGCAGTATTTT. It encodes CASSQEPGITDTQYF.

This clone was seen only once. The V call is TRBV11-2, the J call TRBJ2-2; 7 bases agree with TRBD1. This CDR3 contains 19 residues. The ends lost 1 base at V and 4 bases at J; junction bases unmatched: 15. The germline V gene has CDR1 SGHAT and CDR2 FQNNGV. The CDR3 DNA reads as TGTGCCAGCAGCTTAGTAATCCCACACCGGGACAGCGTCACCGGGGAGCTGTTTTTT. It specifies CASSLVIPHRDSVTGELFF.

The V call is TRBV7-9, the J call TRBJ1-4; 9 bases fit TRBD1. V gave up 4 bases and J gave up 8 bases; unmatched junction bases: 11. The germline V gene has CDR1 SEHNR and CDR2 FQNEAQ (reference sequence). The CDR3 is made up of 16 amino acids. The CDR3 loop reads CASSSQGAPQEEKLFF. As DNA, the CDR3 is TGTGCCAGCAGCTCACAGGGGGCCCCCCAAGAGGAAAAACTGTTTTTT. Full variable domain (outside the CDR3, taken from reference TRBV7-9 and TRBJ1-4): DTGVSQNPRHKITKRGQNVTFRCDPISEHNRLYWYRQTLGQGPEFLTYFQNEAQLEKSRLLSDRFSAERPKGSFSTLEIQRTEQGDSAMYLCASSSQGAPQEEKLFFGSGTQLSVL.